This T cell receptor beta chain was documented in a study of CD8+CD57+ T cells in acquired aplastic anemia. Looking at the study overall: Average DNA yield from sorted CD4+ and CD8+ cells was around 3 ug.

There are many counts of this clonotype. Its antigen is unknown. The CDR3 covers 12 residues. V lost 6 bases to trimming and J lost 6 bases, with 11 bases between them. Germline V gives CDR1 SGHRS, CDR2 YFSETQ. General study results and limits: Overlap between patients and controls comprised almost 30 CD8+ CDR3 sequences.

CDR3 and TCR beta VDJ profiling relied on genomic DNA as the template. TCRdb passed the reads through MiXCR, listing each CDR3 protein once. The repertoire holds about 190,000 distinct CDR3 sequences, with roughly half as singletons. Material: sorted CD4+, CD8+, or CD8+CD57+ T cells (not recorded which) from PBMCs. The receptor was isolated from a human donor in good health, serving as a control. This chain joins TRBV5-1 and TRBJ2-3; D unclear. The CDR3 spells CASTEGADTQYF. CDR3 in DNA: TGCGCCAGCACAGAAGGAGCTGATACGCAGTATTTT. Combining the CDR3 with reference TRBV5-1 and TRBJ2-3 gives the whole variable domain KAGVTQTPRYLIKTRGQQVTLSCSPISGHRSVSWYQQTPGQGLQFLFEYFSETQRNKGNFPGRFSGRQFSNSRSEMNVSTLELGDSALYLCASTEGADTQYFGPGTRLTVL.